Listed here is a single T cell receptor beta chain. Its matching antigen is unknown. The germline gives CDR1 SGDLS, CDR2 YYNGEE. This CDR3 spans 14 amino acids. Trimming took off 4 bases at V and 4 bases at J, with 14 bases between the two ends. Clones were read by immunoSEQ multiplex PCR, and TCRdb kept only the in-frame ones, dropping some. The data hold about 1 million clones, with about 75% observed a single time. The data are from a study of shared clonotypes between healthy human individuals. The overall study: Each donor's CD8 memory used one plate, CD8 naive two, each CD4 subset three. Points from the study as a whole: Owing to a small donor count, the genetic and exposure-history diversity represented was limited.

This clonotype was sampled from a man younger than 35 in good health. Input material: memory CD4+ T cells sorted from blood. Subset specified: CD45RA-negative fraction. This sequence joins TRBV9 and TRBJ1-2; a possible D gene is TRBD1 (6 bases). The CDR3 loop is CASSRDNTRYGYTF. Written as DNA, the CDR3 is TGTGCCAGCAGCCGGGACAACACCCGCTATGGCTACACCTTC.